What follows describes a single T cell receptor beta chain. The antigen is unknown. PCR amplification relied on 60 Vbeta primers (plus 13 Jbeta primers). Assay: immunoSEQ multiplex PCR; the TCRdb copy retains only in-frame clones and omits some. The profile covers about 150,000 clones, with around 75% appearing a single time and about 8.3% taken by the ten largest. Per the germline V gene, CDR1 is SGHNT and CDR2 is YYREEE (reference sequence). V lost 3 bases, J lost 3 bases, and 5 bases stayed unmatched. The CDR3 totals 16 residues. This sample was included in a study of cytomegalovirus exposure and HLA in healthy donors. Study outcomes and limitations: The study flagged some 170 TCR beta chains as cytomegalovirus-associated. Roughly uniform sequencing depth across donors was assumed, possibly incorrectly. In the analysis, some V segments, TRBV6-2 and TRBV6-3 included, were excluded as indistinguishable. In a later analysis, the majority of CMV-associated beta chains seemingly showed HLA restriction.

The receptor's source is a man in his thirties or forties in good health and CMV-seropositive. V and J are TRBV5-4 and TRBJ2-5; 13 bases are shared with TRBD2. The sequencing sample was made of PBMCs. The CDR3 loop reads CASSSSGTSGKETQYF. The DNA for the CDR3 is TGTGCCAGCAGCTCCTCCGGGACTAGCGGGAAAGAGACCCAGTACTTC.